The clone carrying this T cell receptor (beta chain) occurred once. Measured with immunoSEQ multiplex PCR; TCRdb has only the in-frame clones, and not every one. The sample yields roughly 340,000 clones, approximately 87% seen once. These data belong to a study of blood T cell repertoires in COVID-19. About the research overall: Some COVID-19 samples were acute and others convalescent; all came from the United States, Italy and Spain.

Sequencing input: peripheral blood. This receptor was obtained from a woman aged 45-65 years with COVID-19, enrolled during active disease.

The CDR3 protein is CASSLSLGDTQYF. The CDR3 nucleotides read TGTGCCAGCAGCCTGAGCCTTGGAGATACGCAGTATTTT. The V call is TRBV6-4, the J call TRBJ2-3; D gene unclear. The V gene lost 6 bases and the J gene lost 5 bases, with 12 bases spanning the gap. The CDR3 has 13 residues. Germline values: CDR1 MRHNA, CDR2 SNTAGT.